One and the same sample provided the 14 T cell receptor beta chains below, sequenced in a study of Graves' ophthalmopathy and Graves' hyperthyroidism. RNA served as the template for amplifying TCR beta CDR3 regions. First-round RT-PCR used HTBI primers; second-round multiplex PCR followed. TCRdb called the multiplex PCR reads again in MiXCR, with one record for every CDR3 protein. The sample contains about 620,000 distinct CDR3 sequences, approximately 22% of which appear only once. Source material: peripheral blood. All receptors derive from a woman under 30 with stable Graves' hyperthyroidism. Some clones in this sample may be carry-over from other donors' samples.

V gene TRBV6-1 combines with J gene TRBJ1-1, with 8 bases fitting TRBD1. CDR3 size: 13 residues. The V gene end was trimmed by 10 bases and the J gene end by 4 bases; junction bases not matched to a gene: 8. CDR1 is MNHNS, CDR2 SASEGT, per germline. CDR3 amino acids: CATGRDRGTEAFF. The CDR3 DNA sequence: TGTGCCACAGGACGCGACAGGGGCACTGAAGCTTTCTTT.

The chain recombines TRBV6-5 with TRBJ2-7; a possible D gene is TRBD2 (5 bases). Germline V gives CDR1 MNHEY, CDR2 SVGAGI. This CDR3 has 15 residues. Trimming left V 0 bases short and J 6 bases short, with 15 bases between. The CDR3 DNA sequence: TGTGCCAGCAGTTACTCAGGGCTAGCCCTCCGCGAGCAGTACTTC. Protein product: CASSYSGLALREQYF.

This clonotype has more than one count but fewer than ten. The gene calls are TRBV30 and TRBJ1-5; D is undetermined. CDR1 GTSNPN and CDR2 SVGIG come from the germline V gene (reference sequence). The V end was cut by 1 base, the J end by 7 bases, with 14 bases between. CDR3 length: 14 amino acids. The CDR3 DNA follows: TGTGCCTGGAGTGAAGGATGGGGTAGGCAGCCCCAGCATTTT. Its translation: CAWSEGWGRQPQHF.

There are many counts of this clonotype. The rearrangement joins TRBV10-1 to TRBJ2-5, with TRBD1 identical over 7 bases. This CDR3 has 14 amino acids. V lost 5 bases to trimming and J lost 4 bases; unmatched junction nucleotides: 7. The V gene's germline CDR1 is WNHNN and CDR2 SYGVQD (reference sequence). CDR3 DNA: TGCGCCAGCAGTTACGACAGGGAAGGAGAGACCCAGTACTTC. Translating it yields CASSYDREGETQYF.

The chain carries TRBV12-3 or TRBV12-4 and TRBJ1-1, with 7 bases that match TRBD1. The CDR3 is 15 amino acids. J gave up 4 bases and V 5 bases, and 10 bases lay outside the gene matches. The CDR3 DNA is TGTGCCAGCAGTCCAACTAACACAGGGGCCACTGAAGCTTTCTTT. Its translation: CASSPTNTGATEAFF.

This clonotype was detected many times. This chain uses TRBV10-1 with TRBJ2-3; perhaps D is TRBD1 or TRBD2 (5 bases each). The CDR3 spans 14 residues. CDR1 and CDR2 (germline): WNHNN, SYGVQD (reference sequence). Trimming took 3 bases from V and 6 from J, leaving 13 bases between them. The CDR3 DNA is TGCGCCAGCAGTGATGAGGGGCAGTGGGATACGCAGTATTTT. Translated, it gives CASSDEGQWDTQYF.

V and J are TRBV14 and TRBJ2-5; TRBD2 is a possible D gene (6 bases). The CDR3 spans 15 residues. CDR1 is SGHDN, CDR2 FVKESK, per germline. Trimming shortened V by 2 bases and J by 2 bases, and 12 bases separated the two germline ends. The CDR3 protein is CASSQSGGRQETQYF. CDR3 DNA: TGTGCCAGCAGCCAATCTGGTGGGAGGCAAGAGACCCAGTACTTC.

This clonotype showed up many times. In DNA form, the CDR3 reads TGTGCCAGCACCCCGCCGGGGAGATCCTACGAGCAGTACTTC. It is translated as CASTPPGRSYEQYF. The V gene is TRBV12-3 or TRBV12-4, the J gene TRBJ2-7; the D gene is possibly TRBD2 (5 bases). Trimming took off 7 bases at V and 1 base at J, with 14 bases between the two ends. This CDR3 is 14 amino acids long.

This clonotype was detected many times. In DNA, the CDR3 is TGTGCCAGCAGCTTAGTAGCGGGGTCCCTCGCGGGGACCCAGTACTTC. The encoded protein is CASSLVAGSLAGTQYF. This rearrangement joins TRBV7-6 to TRBJ2-5; 8 positions match TRBD2. Losses at the gene ends were 1 base for V and 7 bases for J; bases not matched to a gene: 11. CDR1 is SGHVS, CDR2 FNYEAQ, per germline. This CDR3 contains 16 residues.

CDR3 DNA sequence: TGTGCCAGCTCGCCCTTCCAGGATTCTGGGGCCAACGTCCTGACTTTC. This gives the protein CASSPFQDSGANVLTF. The chain links TRBV18 to TRBJ2-6; D unresolved. Germline CDR1 KGHSH, CDR2 LQKENI. The CDR3 is 16 residues long. The germline V and J ends were trimmed by 6 bases and 1 base, with 13 bases remaining between them.

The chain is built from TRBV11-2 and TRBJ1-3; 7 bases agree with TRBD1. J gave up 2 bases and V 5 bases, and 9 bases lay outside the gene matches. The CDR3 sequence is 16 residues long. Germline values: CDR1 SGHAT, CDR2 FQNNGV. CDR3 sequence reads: CASSNQPTGAGNTIYF. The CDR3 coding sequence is TGTGCCAGCAGCAATCAACCAACAGGGGCTGGAAACACCATATATTTT.

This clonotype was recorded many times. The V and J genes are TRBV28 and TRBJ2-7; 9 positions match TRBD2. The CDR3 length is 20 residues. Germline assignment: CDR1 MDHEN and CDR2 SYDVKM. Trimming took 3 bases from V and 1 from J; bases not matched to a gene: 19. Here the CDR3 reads CASSLTGGGRALRDSYEQYF. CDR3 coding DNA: TGTGCCAGCAGTTTGACCGGGGGCGGGAGGGCCCTCCGAGATTCCTACGAGCAGTACTTC.

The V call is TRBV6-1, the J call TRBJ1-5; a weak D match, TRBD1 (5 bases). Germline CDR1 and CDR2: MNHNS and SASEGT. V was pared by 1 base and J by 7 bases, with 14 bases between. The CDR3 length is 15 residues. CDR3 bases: TGTGCCAGCAGTGAAGGAGGGGAGGCGGGCCAGCCCCAGCATTTT. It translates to CASSEGGEAGQPQHF.

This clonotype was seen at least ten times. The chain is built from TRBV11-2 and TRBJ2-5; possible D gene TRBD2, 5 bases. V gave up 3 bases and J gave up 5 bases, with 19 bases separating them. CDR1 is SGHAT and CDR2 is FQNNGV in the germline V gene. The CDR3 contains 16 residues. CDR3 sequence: CASSFSRTRLAETQYF. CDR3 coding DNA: TGTGCCAGCAGCTTCTCTCGGACTCGCTTGGCGGAGACCCAGTACTTC.